Listed below are T cell receptor beta chains from one sample, sequenced in a study of regulatory T cells in long-lasting Graves disease. MiXCR, applied by TCRdb to the multiplex PCR reads, yields one record per CDR3 protein. The top ten clones hold under 55% of a sample with 700,000 or so distinct CDR3 sequences, roughly 30% of them seen once. Sequencing used peripheral blood mononuclear cells (PBMCs), obtained when the disease was refractory, from a patient treated with antithyroid drugs. These receptors all come from a female donor with Graves disease. The CDR3 runs from the conserved cysteine through the conserved F or W. D genes are given only for firm matches. Clone size is not always given. Where it is, it says once, few, many or a class for expanded clones.

. | TRBJ2-1 | TRBD2 | 14 | TRBV4-2 | TGTGCCAGCAGCCTGGGAGGGAGGGACAATGAGCAGTTCTTC | CASSLGGRDNEQFF
few | TRBJ1-2 | . | 12 | TRBV7-9 | TGTGCCAGCAGCTTCCTGGCGTATGGCTACACCTTC | CASSFLAYGYTF
. | TRBJ2-2 | TRBD1 | 15 | TRBV19 | TGTGCCAGTAGGCGGACAGGGGCTAACGGCGGGGAGCTGTTTTTT | CASRRTGANGGELFF
. | TRBJ1-5 | . | 13 | TRBV6-1 | TGTGCCACCCGACAAACAAGCAATCAGCCCCAGCATTTT | CATRQTSNQPQHF
few | TRBJ2-6 | . | 14 | TRBV12-3/TRBV12-4 | TGTGCCAGCAGACTAGTCTCTGGGGCCAACGTCCTGACTTTC | CASRLVSGANVLTF
. | TRBJ2-1 | TRBD1 | 14 | TRBV6-1 | TGTGCCAGCAGTGAAACAGGGGTTGTCGATGGGCAGTTCTTC | CASSETGVVDGQFF
. | TRBJ1-4 | TRBD1 | 17 | TRBV4-2 | TGTGCCAGCAGCCAAGAAGGGGGCTCCGCAACTAATGAAAAACTGTTTTTT | CASSQEGGSATNEKLFF
many | TRBJ2-7 | . | 15 | TRBV11-2 | TGTGCCAGCAGCCCCCGGGTGAGACTAGCCTACGAGCAGTACTTC | CASSPRVRLAYEQYF
. | TRBJ1-5 | . | 12 | TRBV2 | TGTGCCAGCAGGCGGGGGGGGATGCCCCAGCATTTT | CASRRGGMPQHF
. | TRBJ1-5 | . | 13 | TRBV28 | TGTGCCAGCAGTTTATTTTTGAGCCAGCCCCAGCATTTT | CASSLFLSQPQHF
. | TRBJ1-2 | TRBD1 | 17 | TRBV10-2 | TGCGCCAGCAGTTCCGGGACAGGGGCCCCCATCCTCTATGGCTACACCTTC | CASSSGTGAPILYGYTF
few | TRBJ1-2 | . | 14 | TRBV19 | TGTGCCAGTAGCCCGGGACGGGCAAACTATGGCTACACCTTC | CASSPGRANYGYTF
. | TRBJ1-2 | . | 14 | TRBV19 | TGTGCCAGTAGTATACACGGGACGAAGGATGGCTACACCTTC | CASSIHGTKDGYTF
. | TRBJ1-1 | . | 14 | TRBV19 | TGTGCCAGTAGTATGATAGGGTGGGAGCTTGAAGCTTTCTTT | CASSMIGWELEAFF
few | TRBJ1-4 | TRBD1 | 15 | TRBV7-8 | TGTGCCAGCAGCTCGTTACAGGGGGCATATGAAAAACTGTTTTTT | CASSSLQGAYEKLFF
. | TRBJ1-1 | . | 11 | TRBV30 | TGTGCCTGGTCTATGACACTTGAAGCTTTCTTT | CAWSMTLEAFF
. | TRBJ2-3 | . | 17 | TRBV13 | TGTGCCAGCAGCTTTACCCGTCTGCCGGGAGTTGCAGATACGCAGTATTTT | CASSFTRLPGVADTQYF
many | TRBJ2-7 | TRBD2 | 15 | TRBV6-1 | TGTGCCAGCAGTGAATACAGCGGGAGGGGCTACGAGCAGTACTTC | CASSEYSGRGYEQYF
few | TRBJ1-2 | . | 17 | TRBV14 | TGTGCCAGCAGCCCCAGAGAGGCTTGGAAATTGATGGACGGCTACACCTTC | CASSPREAWKLMDGYTF
few | TRBJ1-1 | . | 15 | TRBV6-1 | TGTGCCAGCAGCCTGGACGGAACCGATGTCACTGAAGCTTTCTTT | CASSLDGTDVTEAFF
once | TRBJ1-4 | TRBD1 | 18 | TRBV25-1 | TGTGCCAGCAGTGGCGGGACAGGGGGCTTTGCAACTAATGAAAAACTGTTTTTT | CASSGGTGGFATNEKLFF
few | TRBJ1-2 | TRBD1 | 15 | TRBV6-5 | TGTGCCAGCAGTTACTCGGACAGGCCCTACTATGGCTACACCTTC | CASSYSDRPYYGYTF
. | TRBJ1-2 | . | 13 | TRBV7-9 | TGTGCCAGCAGCTTGCCCGGGCTGGGTGGCTACACCTTC | CASSLPGLGGYTF
. | TRBJ1-1 | TRBD1 | 15 | TRBV13 | TGTGCCAGCAGCTTAGACCTCAGGGGGCGGAATGAAGCTTTCTTT | CASSLDLRGRNEAFF
few | TRBJ2-7 | TRBD2 | 19 | TRBV28 | TGTGCCAGCAGTTTATATTGCCCGCCAGCGGGAAATTTCTCTTACGAGCAGTACTTC | CASSLYCPPAGNFSYEQYF
. | TRBJ1-3 | TRBD1 | 17 | TRBV28 | TGTGCCAGCAGTCCCCCGGACAGGGGTTGGATTGGAAACACCATATATTTT | CASSPPDRGWIGNTIYF
. | TRBJ1-3 | TRBD1 | 16 | TRBV5-6 | TGTGCCAGCAGCCTAAACAGGGGGCTTTATGGAAACACCATATATTTT | CASSLNRGLYGNTIYF
many | TRBJ1-1 | TRBD1 | 16 | TRBV19 | TGTGCCAGTAGTATAGGGGGGACAGGGGGGAACACTGAAGCTTTCTTT | CASSIGGTGGNTEAFF
. | TRBJ1-2 | . | 14 | TRBV5-1 | TGCGCCAGCCACACAGGTCCCCCGTTATATGGCTACACCTTC | CASHTGPPLYGYTF
. | TRBJ2-7 | TRBD1 | 14 | TRBV6-1 | TGTGCCAGCATCCGGGACAGCCGACCCTACGAGCAGTACTTC | CASIRDSRPYEQYF
. | TRBJ2-3 | TRBD1 | 16 | TRBV15 | TGTGCCACCAGCAGAGGACGGGACAGGGGCACAGATACGCAGTATTTT | CATSRGRDRGTDTQYF
. | TRBJ2-6 | TRBD2 | 19 | TRBV6-2/TRBV6-3 | TGTGCCAGCCTGAAACCGGCGGGAGGTCTCTGGTCTGGGGCCAACGTCCTGACTTTC | CASLKPAGGLWSGANVLTF
. | TRBJ1-1 | . | 12 | TRBV30 | TGTGCCTGGAGTGGCCTGAACACTGAAGCTTTCTTT | CAWSGLNTEAFF
. | TRBJ1-2 | . | 15 | TRBV11-2 | TGTGCCAGCAGCTTAGTAGGGCAGGGCGGCTATGGCTACACCTTC | CASSLVGQGGYGYTF
few | TRBJ2-5 | TRBD2 | 13 | TRBV19 | TGTGCCAGTAAGCGGGAGGGCAGAGAGACCCAGTACTTC | CASKREGRETQYF
few | TRBJ1-1 | . | 14 | TRBV6-1 | TGTGCCAGCAGTCCGGGACTCTCCAGGACTGAAGCTTTCTTT | CASSPGLSRTEAFF
few | TRBJ1-2 | . | 13 | TRBV30 | TGTGCCTGGAGTGTGGACCAGAACTATGGCTACACCTTC | CAWSVDQNYGYTF
. | TRBJ1-1 | TRBD1 | 14 | TRBV18 | TGTGCCAGCTCACGACAGGGGAGAGACACTGAAGCTTTCTTT | CASSRQGRDTEAFF
. | TRBJ1-1 | TRBD1 | 11 | TRBV6-1 | TGTGCCAGCAGTGAATGGGACAGCCATTCGTTT | CASSEWDSHSF
. | TRBJ1-2 | . | 15 | TRBV7-2 | TGTGCCAGCAGCTTAGGATTCTGGACTAACTATGGCTACACCTTC | CASSLGFWTNYGYTF
. | TRBJ1-4 | TRBD1 | 16 | TRBV12-3/TRBV12-4 | TGTGCCAGCAGTCTAACAGGGGCGAAGACTAATGAAAAACTGTTTTTT | CASSLTGAKTNEKLFF
few | TRBJ1-5 | . | 13 | TRBV30 | TGTGCCTGGAGTGATGATAGCAATCAGCCCCAGCATTTT | CAWSDDSNQPQHF
. | TRBJ1-1 | . | 12 | TRBV6-1 | TGTGCCAGCAGTACCCGGGAGGCAGAAGCTTTCTTT | CASSTREAEAFF
many | TRBJ1-2 | . | 12 | TRBV12-3/TRBV12-4 | TGTGCCAGCACCGACAGAGCTTATGGCTACACCTTC | CASTDRAYGYTF
few | TRBJ2-2 | TRBD2 | 16 | TRBV11-2 | TGTGCCAGCCAAGTTACCGGGACTACATTTTCCGGGGAGCTGTTTTTT | CASQVTGTTFSGELFF